The T cell receptor (beta chain) described here comes from a study of regulatory T cells in long-lasting Graves disease. The time point was: persistent/refractory GD, antithyroid drugs over 5 years with positive TRAb. After RNA was extracted from PBMCs, the TCR library was made from it. The CDR3 extends over 12 amino acids. Germline CDR1 and CDR2: SNHLY and FYNNEI. V lost 7 bases, J lost 8 bases, and 13 bases lay in between. In building TCR beta libraries, iRepertoire HTBI primers were used together with Arm-PCR of CDR3 regions. MiXCR, run by TCRdb on the multiplex PCR reads, gives a single entry per CDR3 protein. The top ten hold less than 15% of the sample, which has some 420,000 distinct CDR3 sequences, around a fifth seen once.

The source material was peripheral blood mononuclear cells (PBMCs), sampled when the disease was refractory, from a patient treated with antithyroid drugs. V is TRBV2 and J is TRBJ2-3; possible D gene TRBD1, 5 bases. The sequence derives from a female donor with Graves disease. The CDR3 region is CASNSLQGTQYF. Here the CDR3 DNA reads TGTGCCAGCAACAGCCTGCAGGGTACGCAGTATTTT.